This TCR beta chain was sequenced in a study of early T cells in non-severe SARS-CoV-2 infection. The length of the CDR3 is 14 residues. Trimming stripped 5 bases from V and 6 bases from J, with 16 bases between. Regarding this clonotype: Its cognate antigen is unknown.

TCRdb called the 5' RACE reads again in MiXCR, with one record for every CDR3 protein. The data hold about 44,000 distinct CDR3 sequences, with 20% to 25% observed a single time. Study-wide findings and caveats: Reliance on VDJdb matching favored anti-spike CD8 responses; private and CD4 specificities were missed.

The sequence came from an adult who was a healthcare worker with PCR-confirmed SARS-CoV-2 infection or an uninfected control (not recorded which). Sequences were derived from whole blood, sampled at baseline. This rearrangement joins TRBV12-3 or TRBV12-4 to TRBJ2-5; D may be TRBD2 (7 bases). The CDR3 DNA sequence: TGTGCCAGCAGTCTCCGGGGAGGGGGAAAGACCCAGTACTTC. Its translation: CASSLRGGGKTQYF.